The next 15 T cell receptor beta chains were all read from a single sample in a study of Graves' ophthalmopathy and Graves' hyperthyroidism. RNA served as the template for amplifying TCR beta CDR3 regions. RT-PCR in the first round used HTBI primers; a second-round multiplex PCR followed. TCRdb re-called the multiplex PCR reads through MiXCR, storing one row per CDR3 protein. This sample has about 400,000 distinct CDR3 sequences, with 15% to 20% found just once. Sequencing was performed on peripheral blood. These receptors were taken from a young woman with Graves' ophthalmopathy.

The sample holds many counts of this clonotype. This chain uses TRBV6-6 with TRBJ1-1, with 10 bases identical to TRBD1. V trimming: 5 bases; J trimming: 0 bases; junction bases outside the gene matches: 21. CDR1 is MNHNY, CDR2 SVGAGI, per germline (reference sequence). The CDR3 runs to 21 residues. The CDR3 here is CASSRRYGTGALSYMNTEAFF. CDR3 DNA: TGTGCCAGCAGTCGCCGCTACGGGACAGGGGCTCTGAGTTACATGAACACTGAAGCTTTCTTT.

This clonotype was observed many times. V and J are TRBV25-1 and TRBJ1-5, with TRBD1 as a possible D gene (5 bases). The germline V gene encodes CDR1 MGHDK and CDR2 SYGVNS. V lost 5 bases and J 6 bases, leaving 11 bases between the germline ends. The CDR3 runs 13 residues. The CDR3: CASSQGVGQPQHF. Written as DNA, the CDR3 is TGTGCCAGCAGTCAAGGGGTGGGTCAGCCCCAGCATTTT.

This clonotype was counted many times. J is TRBJ2-7 and V is TRBV6-5; no clear D. The germline V gene encodes CDR1 MNHEY and CDR2 SVGAGI. The CDR3 spans 13 residues. V shed 0 bases and J shed 6 bases, with 9 bases lying between them. The CDR3 is CASSYSLLREQYF. CDR3 bases: TGTGCCAGCAGTTACTCGCTCTTGCGCGAGCAGTACTTC.

This clonotype was observed many times. This CDR3 reads CATAGGGTEAFF. CDR3 nucleotides: TGTGCCACCGCCGGGGGGGGGACTGAAGCTTTCTTT. V is TRBV19 and J is TRBJ1-1; D might be TRBD1 (5 bases). This CDR3 has 12 residues. CDR1 and CDR2 (germline): LNHDA, SQIVND (reference sequence). Deletions cut 10 bases from V and 5 bases from J, with 14 bases between.

This clonotype was counted at least ten times. The V and J genes are TRBV14 and TRBJ1-1, with D hard to call. Trimming shortened V by 1 base and J by 4 bases, and 16 bases separated the two germline ends. Germline V lookup: CDR1 SGHDN, CDR2 FVKESK. The CDR3 is 16 residues long. The CDR3 spells CASSQGAVSFRTEAFF. The CDR3 region has the DNA TGTGCCAGCAGCCAAGGAGCAGTATCGTTTCGCACTGAAGCTTTCTTT. The variable domain in full, with the rest retrieved from reference TRBV14 and TRBJ1-1, is EAGVTQFPSHSVIEKGQTVTLRCDPISGHDNLYWYRRVMGKEIKFLLHFVKESKQDESGMPNNRFLAERTGGTYSTLKVQPAELEDSGVYFCASSQGAVSFRTEAFFGQGTRLTVV.

In its sample, this clonotype was seen many times. The chain has TRBV2 and TRBJ2-2; possibly TRBD1 for D (5 bases). Germline V lookup: CDR1 SNHLY, CDR2 FYNNEI. The length of the CDR3 is 15 residues. The ends were cut back, 5 bases at V and 1 base at J, with 11 bases in the middle. Here the CDR3 DNA reads TGTGCCAGCAGTTGGTGGACACAGAACACCGGGGAGCTGTTTTTT. Encoded protein: CASSWWTQNTGELFF.

This clonotype was observed at least ten times. The V and J genes are TRBV6-2 or TRBV6-3 and TRBJ1-4; 7 bases are a match to TRBD1. In germline, CDR1 is MNHEY, CDR2 SVGEGT. CDR3 size: 13 residues. Trimming at V came to 2 bases and at J to 11 bases, leaving 5 bases not matched to a gene. The CDR3 loop is CASSYDRERKLFF. CDR3 DNA sequence: TGTGCCAGCAGTTACGACAGGGAAAGGAAACTGTTTTTT.

In its sample, this clonotype was seen many times. The chain carries TRBV30 and TRBJ1-1; D ambiguous. Germline V gives CDR1 GTSNPN, CDR2 SVGIG (reference sequence). Trimming cost V 2 bases and J 5 bases, with 9 bases left between them. The CDR3 has 12 amino acids. As DNA, the CDR3 is TGTGCCTGGAGTATACCTCCGACTGAAGCTTTCTTT. This sequence encodes CAWSIPPTEAFF. The complete variable domain, with remaining parts taken from reference TRBV30 and TRBJ1-1, reads SQTIHQWPATLVQPVGSPLSLECTVEGTSNPNLYWYRQAAGRGLQLLFYSVGIGQISSEVPQNLSASRPQDRQFILSSKKLLLSDSGFYLCAWSIPPTEAFFGQGTRLTVV.

This clonotype occurred many times. The rearrangement joins TRBV6-7 to TRBJ2-7, with a tentative D call TRBD1 (6 bases). TRBV6-7 is labeled an ORF, and its function is uncertain. The CDR3 has 13 amino acids. The V end was cut by 8 bases, the J end by 5 bases, with 16 bases between. DNA of the CDR3: TGTGCCAGCCCGAGACAGGCCCTCCACGAGCAGTACTTC. It yields the protein CASPRQALHEQYF.

This clonotype was seen many times. The gene calls are TRBV7-2 and TRBJ2-5; D might be TRBD2 (5 bases). The V end lost 3 bases, the J end lost 3 bases, and 17 bases lay between the germline ends. Germline V gene data show CDR1 as SGHTA and CDR2 as FQGNSA. CDR3 size: 16 residues. CDR3 sequence reads: CASSLAPPPGEETQYF. The CDR3 nucleotides read TGTGCCAGCAGCTTGGCCCCTCCACCCGGGGAAGAGACCCAGTACTTC.

This clonotype showed up many times. V gene TRBV4-2 combines with J gene TRBJ1-1, with D uncertain. Trimming cost V 0 bases and J 0 bases, with 17 bases left between them. From germline, CDR1 is LGHNA and CDR2 YNFKEQ. This CDR3 contains 18 residues. The CDR3 sequence is CASSQDRQIHLMNTEAFF. The CDR3 region has the DNA TGTGCCAGCAGCCAAGATCGGCAGATTCACCTTATGAACACTGAAGCTTTCTTT.

The sample holds many counts of this clonotype. At one end the junction does not follow the germline gene, possibly because of a read error. V usage is TRBV28 and J usage is TRBJ2-2, with no clear D. In germline, CDR1 is MDHEN, CDR2 SYDVKM. This CDR3 spans 12 amino acids. The CDR3 DNA reads as TGTGCCAGCAGTTTAAATACCGCGGAGCTGTTTTTT. It translates to CASSLNTAELFF. Complete variable domain (other parts from reference TRBV28 and TRBJ2-2): DVKVTQSSRYLVKRTGEKVFLECVQDMDHENMFWYRQDPGLGLRLIYFSYDVKMKEKGDIPEGYSVSREKKERFSLILESASTNQTSMYLCASSLNTAELFFGEGSRLTVL.

The chain links TRBV2 to TRBJ1-6, with D hard to call. Trimming removed 6 bases from V and 9 bases from J, with 9 bases in between. Germline CDR1 is SNHLY and CDR2 is FYNNEI. The CDR3 loop spans 12 amino acids. The CDR3, as DNA: TGTGCCAGCAGGGAACAGTTTTCACCCCTCCACTTT. This translates into CASREQFSPLHF.

This clonotype was picked up many times. V usage is TRBV9 and J usage is TRBJ2-5, with TRBD1 matching 7 bases. Germline CDR1 is SGDLS and CDR2 is YYNGEE. This CDR3 has 16 residues. Trimming at V came to 0 bases and at J to 2 bases, leaving 7 bases not matched to a gene. The CDR3: CASSVGIRDRQETQYF. Written as DNA, the CDR3 is TGTGCCAGCAGCGTAGGAATCCGGGACAGACAAGAGACCCAGTACTTC. Drawing the rest from reference TRBV9 and TRBJ2-5, the complete variable domain is DSGVTQTPKHLITATGQRVTLRCSPRSGDLSVYWYQQSLDQGLQFLIQYYNGEERAKGNILERFSAQQFPDLHSELNLSSLELGDSALYFCASSVGIRDRQETQYFGPGTRLLVL.

This clonotype was seen ten or more times. The rearrangement links TRBV7-9 to TRBJ1-2; a possible D gene is TRBD1 (5 bases). The germline gives CDR1 SEHNR, CDR2 FQNEAQ (reference sequence). CDR3 length equals 15 residues. V lost 6 bases, J lost 8 bases, and 22 bases lay in between. CDR3 DNA sequence: TGTGCCAGCAGACCCTACGGGACGGATAATAGCGGCTACACCTTC. The encoded protein is CASRPYGTDNSGYTF.